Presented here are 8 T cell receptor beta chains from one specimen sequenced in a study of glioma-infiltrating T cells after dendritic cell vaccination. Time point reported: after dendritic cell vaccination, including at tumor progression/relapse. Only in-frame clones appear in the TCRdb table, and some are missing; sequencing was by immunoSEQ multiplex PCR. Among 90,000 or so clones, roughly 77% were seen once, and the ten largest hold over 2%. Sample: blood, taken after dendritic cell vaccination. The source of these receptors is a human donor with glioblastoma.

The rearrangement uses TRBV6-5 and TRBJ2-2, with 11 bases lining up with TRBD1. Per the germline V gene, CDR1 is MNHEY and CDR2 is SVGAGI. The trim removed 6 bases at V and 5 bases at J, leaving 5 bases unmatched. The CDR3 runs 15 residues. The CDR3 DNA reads TGTGCCAGCAGATCCGGGACAGGGGGTACCGGGGAGCTGTTTTTT. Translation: CASRSGTGGTGELFF.

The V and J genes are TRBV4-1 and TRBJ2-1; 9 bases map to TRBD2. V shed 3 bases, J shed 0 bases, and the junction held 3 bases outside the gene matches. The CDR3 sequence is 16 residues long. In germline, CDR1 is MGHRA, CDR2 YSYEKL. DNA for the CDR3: TGCGCCAGCAGCCACCATAGCGGGGGCTCCTACAATGAGCAGTTCTTC. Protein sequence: CASSHHSGGSYNEQFF.

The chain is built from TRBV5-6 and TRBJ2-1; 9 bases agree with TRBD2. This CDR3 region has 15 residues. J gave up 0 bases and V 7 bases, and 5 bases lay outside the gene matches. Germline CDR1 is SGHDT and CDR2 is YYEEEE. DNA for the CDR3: TGTGCCAGCGGGAGCGGGGGGATCTCCTACAATGAGCAGTTCTTC. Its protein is CASGSGGISYNEQFF.

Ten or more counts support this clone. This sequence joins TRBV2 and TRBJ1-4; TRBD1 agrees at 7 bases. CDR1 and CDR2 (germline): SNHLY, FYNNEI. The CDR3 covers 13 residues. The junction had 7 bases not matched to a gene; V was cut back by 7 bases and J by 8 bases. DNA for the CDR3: TGTGCCAGCAAGGCAGGGGGTTCCGAAAAACTGTTTTTT. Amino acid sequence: CASKAGGSEKLFF.

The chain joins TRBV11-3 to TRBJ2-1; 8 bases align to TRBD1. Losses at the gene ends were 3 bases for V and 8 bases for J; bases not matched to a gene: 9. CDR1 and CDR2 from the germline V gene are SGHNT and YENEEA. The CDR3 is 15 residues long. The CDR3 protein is CASSFGQGAGDEQFF. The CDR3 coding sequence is TGTGCCAGCAGCTTTGGGCAGGGGGCTGGTGATGAGCAGTTCTTC.

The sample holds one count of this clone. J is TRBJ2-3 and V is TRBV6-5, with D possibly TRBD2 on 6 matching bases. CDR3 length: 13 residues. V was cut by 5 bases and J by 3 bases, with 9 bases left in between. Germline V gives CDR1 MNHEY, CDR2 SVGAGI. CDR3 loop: CASSPGDTDTQYF. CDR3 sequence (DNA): TGTGCCAGCAGTCCGGGGGATACAGATACGCAGTATTTT.

CDR3 nucleotides: TGTGCCAGCAGTGAAGCGGCGACAGGGGTATGGAATTCACCCCTCCACTTT. This sequence encodes CASSEAATGVWNSPLHF. The chain recombines TRBV2 with TRBJ1-6; 8 bases match TRBD1. The CDR3 is 17 amino acids. CDR1 is SNHLY and CDR2 is FYNNEI in the germline V gene. V was clipped by 0 bases and J by 7 bases; unmatched bases: 8.

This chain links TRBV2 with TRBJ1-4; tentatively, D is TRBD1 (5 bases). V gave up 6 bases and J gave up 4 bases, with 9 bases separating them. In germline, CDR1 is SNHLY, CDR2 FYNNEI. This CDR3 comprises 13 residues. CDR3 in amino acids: CASRRGINEKLFF. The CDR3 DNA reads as TGTGCCAGCAGACGGGGGATTAATGAAAAACTGTTTTTT.